The rows below give T cell receptor beta chains drawn from one sample of a study of cytomegalovirus exposure and HLA in healthy donors. Here immunoSEQ multiplex PCR was the method, and the copy in TCRdb shows in-frame clones only, minus some. The profile shows fewer than 120,000 clones, around four fifths of them singletons. The sequencing input was PBMCs. Every receptor here comes from a man aged 25 to 45 in good health and CMV-seropositive. Each CDR3 is given with its conserved first and last residue. Fields, in order: J gene, V gene, CDR3 protein.

J: TRBJ2-5
V: TRBV15
CDR3: CATSGVGTGRETQYF

J: TRBJ1-6
V: TRBV14
CDR3: CASSLRTGGGSPLHF

J: TRBJ2-3
V: TRBV19
CDR3: CASNPGGIIDTQYF

J: TRBJ1-2
V: TRBV6-1
CDR3: CASSGGQGALDPYGYTF

J: TRBJ1-2
V: TRBV5-8
CDR3: CASSRKGAATYGYTF

J: TRBJ1-1
V: TRBV29-1
CDR3: CSVEGQGVGEAFF

J: TRBJ1-1
V: TRBV7-3
CDR3: CASSLSGRQLNTEAFF

J: TRBJ2-5
V: TRBV5-1
CDR3: CASSLGQGGETQYF

J: TRBJ1-5
V: TRBV27
CDR3: CASARGVQGDQPQHF

J: TRBJ2-5
V: TRBV4-1
CDR3: CASSQGVDKETQYF

J: .
V: TRBV6-6
CDR3: CASSYSALTYEQYF

J: TRBJ2-4
V: TRBV19
CDR3: CASSINRQTNIQYF

J: TRBJ2-7
V: TRBV5-5
CDR3: CASSQEDEQYF

J: TRBJ1-1
V: TRBV10-2
CDR3: CASSEGQNTEAFF

J: TRBJ2-7
V: TRBV25-1
CDR3: CASSDRAHEQYF

J: TRBJ1-5
V: TRBV5-6
CDR3: CASSKLDETVPGNQPQHF